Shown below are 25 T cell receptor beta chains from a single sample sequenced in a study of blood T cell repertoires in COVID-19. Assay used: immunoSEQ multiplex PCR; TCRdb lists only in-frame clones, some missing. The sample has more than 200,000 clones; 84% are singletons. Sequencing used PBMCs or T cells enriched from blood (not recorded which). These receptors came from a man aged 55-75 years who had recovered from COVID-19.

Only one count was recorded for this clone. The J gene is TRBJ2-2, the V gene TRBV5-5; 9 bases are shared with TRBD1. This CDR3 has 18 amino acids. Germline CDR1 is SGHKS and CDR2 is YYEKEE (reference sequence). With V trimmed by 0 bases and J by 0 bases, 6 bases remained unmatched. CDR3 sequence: CASSLAGTGTPNTGELFF. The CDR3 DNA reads TGTGCCAGCAGCTTGGCGGGGACAGGGACTCCGAACACCGGGGAGCTGTTTTTT.

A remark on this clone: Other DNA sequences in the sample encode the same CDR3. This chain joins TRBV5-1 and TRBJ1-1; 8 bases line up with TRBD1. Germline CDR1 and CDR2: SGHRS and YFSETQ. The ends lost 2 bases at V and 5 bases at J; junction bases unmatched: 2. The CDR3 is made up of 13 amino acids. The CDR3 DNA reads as TGCGCCAGCAGCTTACAGGGGGATACTGAAGCTTTCTTT. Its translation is CASSLQGDTEAFF. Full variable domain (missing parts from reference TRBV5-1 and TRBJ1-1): KAGVTQTPRYLIKTRGQQVTLSCSPISGHRSVSWYQQTPGQGLQFLFEYFSETQRNKGNFPGRFSGRQFSNSRSEMNVSTLELGDSALYLCASSLQGDTEAFFGQGTRLTVV.

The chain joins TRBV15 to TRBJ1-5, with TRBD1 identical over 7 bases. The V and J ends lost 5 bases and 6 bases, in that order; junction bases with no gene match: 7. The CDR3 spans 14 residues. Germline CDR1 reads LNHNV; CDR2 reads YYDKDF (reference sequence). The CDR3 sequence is CATSESGQTQPQHF. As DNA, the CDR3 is TGTGCCACCAGCGAATCGGGACAGACTCAGCCCCAGCATTTT.

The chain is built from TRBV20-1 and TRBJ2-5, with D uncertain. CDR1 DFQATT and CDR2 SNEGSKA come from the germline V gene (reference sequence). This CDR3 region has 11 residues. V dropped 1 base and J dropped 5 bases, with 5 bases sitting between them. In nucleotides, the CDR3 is TGCAGTGCTAGAGGGGCGGAGACCCAGTACTTC. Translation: CSARGAETQYF.

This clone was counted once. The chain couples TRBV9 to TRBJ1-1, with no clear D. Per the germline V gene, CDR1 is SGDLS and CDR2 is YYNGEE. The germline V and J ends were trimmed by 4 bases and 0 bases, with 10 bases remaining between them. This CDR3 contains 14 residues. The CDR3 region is CASSPRRMNTEAFF. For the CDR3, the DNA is TGTGCCAGCAGCCCTAGGAGAATGAACACTGAAGCTTTCTTT.

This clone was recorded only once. The CDR3 here is CASSRSGGAYEQYF. In nucleotides, the CDR3 is TGTGCCAGCAGCCGGAGCGGGGGGGCCTACGAGCAGTACTTC. This chain links TRBV6-5 with TRBJ2-7; 10 positions agree with TRBD2. The length of the CDR3 is 14 residues. The germline V gene has CDR1 MNHEY and CDR2 SVGAGI. V lost 6 bases to trimming and J lost 2 bases; unmatched junction nucleotides: 4.

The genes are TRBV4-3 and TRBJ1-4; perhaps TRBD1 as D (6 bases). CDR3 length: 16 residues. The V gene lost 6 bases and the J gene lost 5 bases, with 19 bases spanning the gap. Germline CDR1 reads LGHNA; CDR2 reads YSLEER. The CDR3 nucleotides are TGCGCCAGCAGGACGGACAGCTCGAGGGGAAATGAAAAACTGTTTTTT. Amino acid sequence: CASRTDSSRGNEKLFF.

The CDR3, as DNA: TGTGCCAGCAGTTCCGGGACAGGGAACTATGGCTACACCTTC. Its translation is CASSSGTGNYGYTF. The V call is TRBV2, the J call TRBJ1-2; 9 bases match TRBD1. V lost 5 bases, J lost 2 bases, and 3 bases stayed unmatched. Germline-derived CDR1 and CDR2 are SNHLY and FYNNEI. CDR3 length: 14 amino acids.

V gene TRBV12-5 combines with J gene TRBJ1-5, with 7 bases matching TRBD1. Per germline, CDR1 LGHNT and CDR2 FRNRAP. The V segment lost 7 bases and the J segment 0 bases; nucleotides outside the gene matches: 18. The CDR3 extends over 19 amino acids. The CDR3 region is CASASRDSEYGYSNQPQHF. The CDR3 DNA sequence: TGTGCTAGTGCCAGCCGGGACAGTGAATACGGTTATAGCAATCAGCCCCAGCATTTT. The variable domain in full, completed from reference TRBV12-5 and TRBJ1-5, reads DARVTQTPRHKVTEMGQEVTMRCQPILGHNTVFWYRQTMMQGLELLAYFRNRAPLDDSGMPKDRFSAEMPDATLATLKIQPSEPRDSAVYFCASASRDSEYGYSNQPQHFGDGTRLSIL.

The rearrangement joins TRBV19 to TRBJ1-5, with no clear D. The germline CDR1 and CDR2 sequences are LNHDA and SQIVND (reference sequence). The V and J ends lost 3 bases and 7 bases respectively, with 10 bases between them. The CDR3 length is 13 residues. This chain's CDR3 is CASSMQAPQPQHF. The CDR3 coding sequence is TGTGCCAGTAGTATGCAGGCCCCCCAGCCCCAGCATTTT.

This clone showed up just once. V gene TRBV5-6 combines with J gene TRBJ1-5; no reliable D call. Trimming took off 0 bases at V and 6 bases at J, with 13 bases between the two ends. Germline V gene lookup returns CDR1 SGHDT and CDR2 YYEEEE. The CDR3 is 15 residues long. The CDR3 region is CASSLGGVRGQPQHF. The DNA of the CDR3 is TGTGCCAGCAGCTTGGGGGGTGTTCGGGGTCAGCCCCAGCATTTT.

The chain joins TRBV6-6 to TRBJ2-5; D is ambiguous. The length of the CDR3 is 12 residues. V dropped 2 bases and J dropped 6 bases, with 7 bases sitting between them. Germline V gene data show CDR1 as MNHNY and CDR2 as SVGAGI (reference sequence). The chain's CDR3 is CASSYTLQTQYF. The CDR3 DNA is TGTGCCAGCAGTTACACCCTACAGACCCAGTACTTC.

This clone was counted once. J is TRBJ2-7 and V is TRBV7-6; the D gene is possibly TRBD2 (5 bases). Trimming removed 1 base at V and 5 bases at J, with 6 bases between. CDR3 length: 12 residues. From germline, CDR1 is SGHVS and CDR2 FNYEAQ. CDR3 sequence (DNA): TGTGCCAGCAGCTTAGGAGGGCACGAGCAGTACTTC. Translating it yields CASSLGGHEQYF.

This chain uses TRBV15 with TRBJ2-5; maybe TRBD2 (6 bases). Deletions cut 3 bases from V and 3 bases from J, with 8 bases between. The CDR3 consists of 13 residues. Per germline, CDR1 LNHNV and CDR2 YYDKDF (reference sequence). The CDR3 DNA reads TGTGCCACCAGCAGTGGGGGGAAAGAGACCCAGTACTTC. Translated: CATSSGGKETQYF.

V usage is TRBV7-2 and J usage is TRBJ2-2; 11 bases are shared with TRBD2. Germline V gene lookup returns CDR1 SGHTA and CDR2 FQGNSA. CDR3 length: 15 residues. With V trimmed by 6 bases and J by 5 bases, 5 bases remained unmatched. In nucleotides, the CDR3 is TGTGCCAGCAGAACTAGCGGGGGATCTACCGGGGAGCTGTTTTTT. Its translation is CASRTSGGSTGELFF.

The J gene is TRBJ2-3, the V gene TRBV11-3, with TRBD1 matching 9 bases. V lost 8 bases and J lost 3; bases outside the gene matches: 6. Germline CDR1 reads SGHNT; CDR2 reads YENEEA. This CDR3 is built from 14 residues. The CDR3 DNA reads TGTGCCAGCCAACAGGGGGCCTCGACAGATACGCAGTATTTT. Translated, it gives CASQQGASTDTQYF.

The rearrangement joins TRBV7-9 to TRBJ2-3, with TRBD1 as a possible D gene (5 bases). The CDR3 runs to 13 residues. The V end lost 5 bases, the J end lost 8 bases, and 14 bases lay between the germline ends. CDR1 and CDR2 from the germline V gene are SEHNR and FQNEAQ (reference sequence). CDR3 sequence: CASSPSWGVTQYF. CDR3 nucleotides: TGTGCCAGCAGCCCTTCCTGGGGCGTTACGCAGTATTTT.

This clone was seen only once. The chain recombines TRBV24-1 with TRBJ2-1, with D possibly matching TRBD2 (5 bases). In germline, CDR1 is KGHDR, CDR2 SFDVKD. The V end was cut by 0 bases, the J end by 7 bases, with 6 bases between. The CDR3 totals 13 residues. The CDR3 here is CATSDLRRNEQFF. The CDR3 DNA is TGTGCCACCAGTGATTTGCGGAGGAATGAGCAGTTCTTC.

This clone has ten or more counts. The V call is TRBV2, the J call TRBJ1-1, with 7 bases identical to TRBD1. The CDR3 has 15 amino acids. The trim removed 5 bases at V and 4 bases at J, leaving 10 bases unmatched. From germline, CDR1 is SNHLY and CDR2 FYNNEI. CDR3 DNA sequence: TGTGCCAGCAGTAAGGAAGGACAGGCTACCACTGAAGCTTTCTTT. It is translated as CASSKEGQATTEAFF.

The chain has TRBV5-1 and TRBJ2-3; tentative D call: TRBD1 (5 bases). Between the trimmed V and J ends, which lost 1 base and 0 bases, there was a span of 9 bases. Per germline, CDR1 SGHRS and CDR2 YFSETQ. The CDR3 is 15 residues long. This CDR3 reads CASSLQGPSTDTQYF. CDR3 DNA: TGCGCCAGCAGCTTGCAGGGCCCTAGCACAGATACGCAGTATTTT. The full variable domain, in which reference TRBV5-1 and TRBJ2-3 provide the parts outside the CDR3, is KAGVTQTPRYLIKTRGQQVTLSCSPISGHRSVSWYQQTPGQGLQFLFEYFSETQRNKGNFPGRFSGRQFSNSRSEMNVSTLELGDSALYLCASSLQGPSTDTQYFGPGTRLTVL.

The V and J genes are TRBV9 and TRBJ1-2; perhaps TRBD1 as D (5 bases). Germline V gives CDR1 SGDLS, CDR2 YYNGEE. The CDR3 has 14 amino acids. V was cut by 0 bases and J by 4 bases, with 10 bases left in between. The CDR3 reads CASSVGQGSYGYTF. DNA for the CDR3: TGTGCCAGCAGCGTAGGTCAGGGCAGCTATGGCTACACCTTC. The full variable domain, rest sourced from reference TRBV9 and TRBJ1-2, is DSGVTQTPKHLITATGQRVTLRCSPRSGDLSVYWYQQSLDQGLQFLIQYYNGEERAKGNILERFSAQQFPDLHSELNLSSLELGDSALYFCASSVGQGSYGYTFGSGTRLTVV.

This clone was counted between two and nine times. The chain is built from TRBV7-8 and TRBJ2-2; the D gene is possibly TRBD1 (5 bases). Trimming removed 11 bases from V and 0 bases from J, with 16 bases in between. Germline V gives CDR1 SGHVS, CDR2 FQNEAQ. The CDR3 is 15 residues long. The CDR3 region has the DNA TGTGCCGGTCAAAGGACATTGGCGAACACCGGGGAGCTGTTTTTT. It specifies CAGQRTLANTGELFF.

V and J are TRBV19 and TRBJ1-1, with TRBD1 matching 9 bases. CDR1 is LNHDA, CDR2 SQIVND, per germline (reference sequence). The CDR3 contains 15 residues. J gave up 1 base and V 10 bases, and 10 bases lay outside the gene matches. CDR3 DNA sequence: TGTGCCACCAGCCAACAGGGGGCAAGGAACACTGAAGCTTTCTTT. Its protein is CATSQQGARNTEAFF.

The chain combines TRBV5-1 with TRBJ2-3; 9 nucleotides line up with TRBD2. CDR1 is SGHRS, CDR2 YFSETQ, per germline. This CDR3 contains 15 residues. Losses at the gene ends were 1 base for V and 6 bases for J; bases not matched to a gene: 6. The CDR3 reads CASSLSILAGDTQYF. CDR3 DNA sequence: TGCGCCAGCAGCTTGAGTATCCTAGCGGGGGATACGCAGTATTTT.

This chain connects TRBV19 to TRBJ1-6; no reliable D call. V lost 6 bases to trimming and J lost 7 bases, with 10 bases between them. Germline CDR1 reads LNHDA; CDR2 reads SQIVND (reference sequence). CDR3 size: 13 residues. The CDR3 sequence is CASRQTGNSPLHF. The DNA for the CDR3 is TGTGCCAGTAGACAGACGGGGAATTCACCCCTCCACTTT.